This T cell receptor beta chain originates from a study of monozygotic twins with inflammatory bowel disease. The CDR3 length is 14 residues. In germline, CDR1 is SGHTA, CDR2 FQGNSA. TCRdb re-called the 5' RACE reads, yielding one record per CDR3 amino acid sequence without DNA. The clone table shows about 330,000 distinct CDR3 sequences, with the ten largest holding approximately 2%. The material sequenced was blood. V and J are TRBV7-2 and TRBJ2-7; TCRdb's D call, TRBD1, is unchecked because there is no DNA. This clonotype was obtained from a human donor with ulcerative colitis or Crohn's disease, or a healthy co-twin of an affected twin (not recorded which). The CDR3 sequence is CASGSRGKVAEQYF.